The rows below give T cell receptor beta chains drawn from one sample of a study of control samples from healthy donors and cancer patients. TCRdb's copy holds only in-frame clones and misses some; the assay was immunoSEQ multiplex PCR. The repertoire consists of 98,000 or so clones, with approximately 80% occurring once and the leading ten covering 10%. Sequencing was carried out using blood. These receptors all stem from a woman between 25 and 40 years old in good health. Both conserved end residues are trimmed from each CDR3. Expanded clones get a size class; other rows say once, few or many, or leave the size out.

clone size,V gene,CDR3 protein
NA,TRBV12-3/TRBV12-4,ASSFSTEAF
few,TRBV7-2,ASSLRAGSMDTQY
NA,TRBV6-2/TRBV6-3,ASSYSGYSNQPQH
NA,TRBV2,ASSERAETQY
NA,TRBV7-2,ASSLALSGRAYGYT
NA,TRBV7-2,ASSLSRGGQGNTIY
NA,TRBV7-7,ASSQGYQETQY
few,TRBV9,ASSVGLTLPLH
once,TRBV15,ATSRDSGNSYNEQF
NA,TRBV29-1,SVEGQVYGYT
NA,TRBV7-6,ASSPGLAGDTYNEQF
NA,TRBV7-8,ASSPQDRVYTGELF
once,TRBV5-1,ASNLGTSGGSSTDTQY
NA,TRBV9,ASSPKERSSPLH
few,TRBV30,AWSVRFRVVDPNTEAF
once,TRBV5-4,ASSIASGVITGELF
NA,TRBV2,ASSEGGTGLRRY
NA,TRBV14,ASSPFAGTKNSPLH
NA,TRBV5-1,ASSFSMMANGYT
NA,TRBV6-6,ASSVRGTHYEQY
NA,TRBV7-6,ASSRYPGSYEQY
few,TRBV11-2,ASSRQVGTGRYGYT
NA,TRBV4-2,ASSQAETGTSGGGRETQY
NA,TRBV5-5,ASSLASGIGAGNTEAF